The 19 T cell receptor beta chains below come from one sample, sequenced in a study of T cells in Graves' hyperthyroidism and ophthalmopathy. Regions amplified from RNA transcripts were the TCR beta CDR3 regions. HTBI primers were the set used in a first-round RT-PCR of the TCR CDR3. A single record per CDR3 protein comes from TCRdb applying MiXCR to the multiplex PCR reads. The sample gives about 260,000 distinct CDR3 sequences, roughly 15% of which show up once; approximately 30% is in the top ten. Sequenced material: blood. Receptors were obtained from a woman in her late teens or twenties with Graves' ophthalmopathy.

The V call is TRBV9, the J call TRBJ2-7, with D maybe TRBD1 (6 bases). The ends were cut back, 0 bases at V and 6 bases at J, with 10 bases in the middle. Per the germline V gene, CDR1 is SGDLS and CDR2 is YYNGEE. This CDR3 is built from 13 residues. For the CDR3, the DNA is TGTGCCAGCAGCGTAGCTCCAGGGGCCGAGCAGTACTTC. It encodes CASSVAPGAEQYF. The full variable domain, with the rest looked up from reference TRBV9 and TRBJ2-7, is DSGVTQTPKHLITATGQRVTLRCSPRSGDLSVYWYQQSLDQGLQFLIQYYNGEERAKGNILERFSAQQFPDLHSELNLSSLELGDSALYFCASSVAPGAEQYFGPGTRLTVT.

On this clonotype: It may be a read error: a sequence one base away is much more abundant. The V call is TRBV19, the J call TRBJ2-1, with D maybe TRBD2 (7 bases). The tail of the sequence fits TRBJ2-7 better, so the J call may be wrong. Germline CDR1 LNHDA, CDR2 SQIVND (reference sequence). CDR3 length: 16 residues. The DNA of the CDR3 is TGTGCCAGTAGTATAGGTTGGGGGGGCGCGCACAATGAGCAGTACTTC. Translated: CASSIGWGGAHNEQYF.

In its sample, this clonotype was seen many times. The chain joins TRBV12-3 or TRBV12-4 to TRBJ2-2; D perhaps matches TRBD1 (5 bases). The CDR3 runs to 14 residues. Trimming pared 6 bases from V and 2 bases from J, leaving 10 bases between. The DNA of the CDR3 is TGTGCCAGCAGAAGACAGAGAAACACCGGGGAGCTGTTTTTT. This translates into CASRRQRNTGELFF.

This clonotype has ten or more counts. J is TRBJ2-1 and V is TRBV28, with a tentative D call TRBD1 (6 bases). V was clipped by 1 base and J by 10 bases, with 20 bases between them. This CDR3 comprises 16 residues. From germline, CDR1 is MDHEN and CDR2 SYDVKM. The DNA of the CDR3 is TGTGCCAGCAGTTTATTAGGGACACGGACGTTGCAAGAGCAGTTCTTC. Encoded protein: CASSLLGTRTLQEQFF.

The DNA of the CDR3 is TGTGCCAGCAGCTCCAATCCTGGGGACTCATCGGCTAGCGGGAGGCAGAATGAGCAGTTCTTC. Protein sequence: CASSSNPGDSSASGRQNEQFF. This chain connects TRBV11-2 to TRBJ2-1; TRBD2 agrees at 11 bases. Germline V gene data show CDR1 as SGHAT and CDR2 as FQNNGV. The CDR3 contains 21 residues. The J segment lost 7 bases and the V segment lost 4 bases, leaving 24 bases of the junction unmatched.

There are many counts of this clonotype. The chain combines TRBV6-1 with TRBJ1-1; D gene unclear. This CDR3 is built from 18 residues. V was clipped by 5 bases and J by 1 base, with 23 bases between them. From germline, CDR1 is MNHNS and CDR2 SASEGT. CDR3 in DNA: TGTGCCAGCAGTTACGAATTTGATCGGGAATTGGAGAACACTGAAGCTTTCTTT. It is translated as CASSYEFDRELENTEAFF.

This clonotype was counted ten times or more. V is TRBV20-1 and J is TRBJ1-1; D unclear. This CDR3 contains 13 residues. Germline lookup yields CDR1 DFQATT and CDR2 SNEGSKA (reference sequence). Trimming cost V 0 bases and J 11 bases, with 16 bases left between them. Here the CDR3 reads CSARDRKSVSAFF. CDR3 in DNA: TGCAGTGCTAGAGACAGGAAGTCGGTGTCGGCTTTCTTT.

This clonotype has only a few counts. The rearrangement uses TRBV10-2 and TRBJ1-1; 9 nucleotides line up with TRBD1. Germline loops: CDR1 WSHSY, CDR2 SAAADI. V gave up 6 bases and J gave up 5 bases; unmatched junction bases: 10. CDR3 length equals 15 residues. CDR3 region: CASSFGGQGFTEAFF. The CDR3 DNA reads TGCGCCAGCAGCTTCGGGGGACAGGGATTTACTGAAGCTTTCTTT.

This clonotype has a count of ten or more. The V gene is TRBV29-1, the J gene TRBJ2-1; unclear D gene. The CDR3 is 16 amino acids. Trimming cost V 0 bases and J 3 bases, with 15 bases left between them. Germline V gene sequence: CDR1 SQVTM, CDR2 ANQGSEA. CDR3 amino acids: CSVEDVTATLYNEQFF. The CDR3 nucleotides read TGCAGCGTTGAAGATGTTACGGCCACTCTCTACAATGAGCAGTTCTTC.

This clonotype was seen at least ten times. V is TRBV11-3 and J is TRBJ2-1; D not resolved. The germline CDR1 and CDR2 sequences are SGHNT and YENEEA. This CDR3 is built from 14 residues. The V and J ends lost 7 bases and 5 bases respectively, with 15 bases between them. CDR3 sequence reads: CASTELRVHNEQFF. The CDR3 DNA is TGTGCCAGCACCGAGCTTCGGGTCCACAATGAGCAGTTCTTC.

The chain uses TRBV6-5 and TRBJ2-7; maybe TRBD2 (5 bases). Trimming left V 2 bases short and J 0 bases short, with 11 bases between. The CDR3 contains 15 residues. Germline loops: CDR1 MNHEY, CDR2 SVGAGI. The DNA for the CDR3 is TGTGCCAGCAGTTACAGTCGGGGAAGCTCCTACGAGCAGTACTTC. It specifies CASSYSRGSSYEQYF.

This clonotype was seen repeatedly, ten times or more. The chain couples TRBV7-9 to TRBJ2-7; 11 bases fit TRBD2. Trimming at V came to 7 bases and at J to 0 bases, leaving 5 bases not matched to a gene. The CDR3 sequence is 15 residues long. Germline V gene lookup returns CDR1 SEHNR and CDR2 FQNEAQ (reference sequence). In nucleotides, the CDR3 is TGTGCCAGCACGTGCCTAGCGGGGGGCTCCTACGAGCAGTACTTC. Residues: CASTCLAGGSYEQYF.

This clonotype was counted a few times. The rearrangement links TRBV2 to TRBJ2-4; tentative D call: TRBD1 (6 bases). V lost 5 bases and J lost 8, with 16 bases in between. The CDR3 has 14 residues. Germline CDR1 SNHLY, CDR2 FYNNEI. For the CDR3, the DNA is TGTGCCAGCAGTTTAGACAGGAGAAGTTACATTCAGTACTTC. It specifies CASSLDRRSYIQYF.

This clonotype was recorded many times. The chain carries TRBV5-1 and TRBJ2-7; D gene uncertain. The germline CDR1 and CDR2 sequences are SGHRS and YFSETQ. The ends were cut back, 0 bases at V and 7 bases at J, with 11 bases in the middle. There are 13 residues in the CDR3. The CDR3 coding sequence is TGCGCCAGCAGCTTGGCAGAGGCGCGGGAGCAGTACTTC. Protein product: CASSLAEAREQYF.

This clonotype was observed a handful of times. The CDR3 spells CASGGGVLGEKLFF. CDR3 nucleotide sequence: TGTGCTAGTGGGGGGGGGGTACTTGGTGAAAAACTGTTTTTT. The genes are TRBV12-5 and TRBJ1-4, with a weak D call TRBD1 (5 bases). V was cut by 6 bases and J by 7 bases, with 15 bases left in between. The CDR3 consists of 14 residues. CDR1 LGHNT and CDR2 FRNRAP come from the germline V gene.

This clonotype was found many times. One junction end disagrees with the germline gene, perhaps due to a read error. V is TRBV5-1 and J is TRBJ2-7; TRBD2 matches 13 bases. Germline-derived CDR1 and CDR2 are SGHRS and YFSETQ. This CDR3 contains 16 residues. The CDR3 spells CASSSTSGGNSFEQYF. The DNA of the CDR3 is TGCGCCAGCAGCTCGACTAGCGGGGGGAACTCCTTCGAGCAGTACTTC. Variable domain in full (rest from reference TRBV5-1 and TRBJ2-7): KAGVTQTPRYLIKTRGQQVTLSCSPISGHRSVSWYQQTPGQGLQFLFEYFSETQRNKGNFPGRFSGRQFSNSRSEMNVSTLELGDSALYLCASSSTSGGNSFEQYFGPGTRLTVT.

This clonotype was seen ten or more times. This rearrangement joins TRBV6-1 to TRBJ1-1; 8 bases map to TRBD1. Germline CDR1 MNHNS, CDR2 SASEGT. This CDR3 region has 13 residues. V was pared by 2 bases and J by 5 bases, with 1 base of the junction left unmatched. The CDR3 is CASSEQGATEAFF. As DNA, the CDR3 is TGTGCCAGCAGTGAACAGGGGGCAACTGAAGCTTTCTTT.

This clonotype was seen ten or more times. V and J are TRBV7-8 and TRBJ1-1; 8 bases line up with TRBD1. Per the germline V gene, CDR1 is SGHVS and CDR2 is FQNEAQ. The CDR3 is made up of 14 amino acids. J was trimmed by 5 bases and V by 8 bases; bases with no gene match: 10. The CDR3 spells CASRARTGRTEAFF. CDR3 DNA sequence: TGTGCCAGCCGCGCGAGGACAGGGAGGACTGAAGCTTTCTTT.

Only a few counts were recorded for this clonotype. The chain carries TRBV20-1 and TRBJ1-1, with D possibly matching TRBD1 (5 bases). Trimming took 0 bases from V and 6 from J, leaving 8 bases between them. The CDR3 is 12 residues long. Germline CDR1 and CDR2: DFQATT and SNEGSKA (reference sequence). The CDR3: CSARDPGAEAFF. The CDR3 DNA follows: TGCAGTGCTAGAGATCCGGGGGCTGAAGCTTTCTTT.